This T cell receptor (beta chain) came from a study of T cell repertoires in cytomegalovirus infection. Overall study results and limits: Dominating the ex vivo response were HLA-C-restricted CMV-specific TCR beta clonotypes.

This clonotype was found a few times. Its antigen remains unknown. TCRdb fed the reads into MiXCR, producing one record per CDR3 protein. The sample has around 900,000 distinct CDR3 sequences, 25% to 40% seen once; the top ten hold around 15%. CDR1 is MGHDK, CDR2 SYGVNS, per germline. V was pared by 4 bases and J by 2 bases, with 12 bases between. The CDR3 loop spans 14 amino acids. The specimen was cultured CD8+ T cells from PBMCs, collected from culture after CMV antigen stimulation. This sequence was found in a human donor in good health (CMV status not recorded). Some clones in this sample may be carry-over from other donors' samples. V is TRBV25-1 and J is TRBJ2-7; D perhaps matches TRBD2 (6 bases). The CDR3 DNA sequence: TGTGCCAGCAGTGGGGTCGGGGGACCCTACGAGCAGTACGTC. Translation gives CASSGVGGPYEQYV.